The text below deals with one T cell receptor beta chain. What it recognizes is unknown. This record comes from a study of T cells in Graves' hyperthyroidism and ophthalmopathy. Germline values: CDR1 SGDLS, CDR2 YYNGEE. Trimming removed 3 bases from V and 4 bases from J, with 10 bases in between. The CDR3 is 13 residues long. General study points: Among thyroid clonotypes expanded above 0.001, most also appeared in blood.

The CDR3 regions of TCR beta were amplified from RNA transcripts. The HTBI primer set drove a first-round RT-PCR of the TCR CDR3. TCRdb reanalysed the multiplex PCR reads using MiXCR and keeps one entry per CDR3 protein. The data contain hundreds of thousands of distinct CDR3 sequences, approximately 14% of them singletons. The rearrangement links TRBV9 to TRBJ1-2, with D tentatively TRBD1 (6 bases). Material: blood. This receptor was taken from a woman aged 18 to 35 with Graves' hyperthyroidism. Written as DNA, the CDR3 is TGTGCCAGCAGCGCGGCAGGGGCCTATGGCTACACCTTC. It codes for CASSAAGAYGYTF. Combining the CDR3 with reference TRBV9 and TRBJ1-2 gives the whole variable domain DSGVTQTPKHLITATGQRVTLRCSPRSGDLSVYWYQQSLDQGLQFLIQYYNGEERAKGNILERFSAQQFPDLHSELNLSSLELGDSALYFCASSAAGAYGYTFGSGTRLTVV.